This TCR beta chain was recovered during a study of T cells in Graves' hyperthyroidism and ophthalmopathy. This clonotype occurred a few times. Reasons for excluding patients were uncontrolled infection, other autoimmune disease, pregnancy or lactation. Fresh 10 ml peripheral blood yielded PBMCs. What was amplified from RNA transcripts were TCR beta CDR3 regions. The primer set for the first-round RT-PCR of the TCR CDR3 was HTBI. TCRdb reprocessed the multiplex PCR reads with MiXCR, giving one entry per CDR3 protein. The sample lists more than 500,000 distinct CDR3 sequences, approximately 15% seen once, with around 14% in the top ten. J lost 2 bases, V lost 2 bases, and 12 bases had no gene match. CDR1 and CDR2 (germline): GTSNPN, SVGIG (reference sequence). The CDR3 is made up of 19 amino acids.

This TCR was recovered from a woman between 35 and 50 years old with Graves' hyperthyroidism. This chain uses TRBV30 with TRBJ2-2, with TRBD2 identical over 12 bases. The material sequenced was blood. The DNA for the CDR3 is TGTGCCTGGAGTAGTATGCTAGCGGGAGGGCCATTTAACACCGGGGAGCTGTTTTTT. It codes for CAWSSMLAGGPFNTGELFF.